This T cell receptor (beta chain) was identified in a study of T cells after yellow fever vaccination. The wider study: The SMART-Seq v4 Ultra Low Input method served to prepare the low-cell-number fractions. Whole-study findings and limits: After the booster, 96% of CD4 and 88% of CD8 primary-response clones were re-detected. Bulk-population clonotypes that are abundant could appear as contaminants in FACS-sorted repertoires. A secondary response was less intense yet reached its peak sooner, at day 5 versus 15.

One entry per CDR3 protein, called by TCRdb with MiXCR from the 5' RACE reads. The sample has 45,000 to 60,000 distinct CDR3 sequences; approximately 6.6% are singletons. The ends were cut back, 6 bases at V and 4 bases at J, with 18 bases in the middle. CDR3 length equals 15 residues. This clonotype was detected ten times or more. This TCR derives from a man between 18 and 35 years old who received the YFV17D yellow fever vaccine. The chain employs TRBV12-3 or TRBV12-4 and TRBJ1-2; no clear D gene. Sequenced here: CD8+ T cells not binding an NS4B(214-222) dextramer, sorted from PBMCs, sampled about 41 days after the first yellow fever vaccination. CDR3: CASSTTVPKGYGYTF. The CDR3 DNA follows: TGTGCCAGCAGCACTACAGTACCCAAGGGCTATGGCTACACCTTC.